This TCR delta chain was found in a study of gamma-delta chains in newborns, infants, children. On the study more broadly: Microbial exposure reportedly drives polyclonal innate γδ T cell expansion after birth.

TCRdb re-called the reads via CATT. The sample lists some 11,000 delta-chain clones; around 8.3% were seen once. Turning to this clone: It is likely a read error: a sequence one base away is far more abundant.

Per the germline V gene, CDR1 is GEAIGNYY and CDR2 is EKD. Trimming shortened V by 0 bases and J by 1 base, and 18 bases separated the two germline ends. The CDR3 is made up of 20 amino acids. The sequenced sample consisted of blood. This TCR came from a child who was a newborn, infant or young child, either healthy, febrile or measles-vaccinated (not recorded which). This chain connects TRDV2 to TRDJ3; possibly TRDD3 for D (6 bases). CDR3 sequence: CACDTWGFISHSWDTRQMFF. The CDR3 DNA sequence: TGTGCCTGTGACACCTGGGGATTCATTTCCCATTCCTGGGACACCCGACAGATGTTTTTC.